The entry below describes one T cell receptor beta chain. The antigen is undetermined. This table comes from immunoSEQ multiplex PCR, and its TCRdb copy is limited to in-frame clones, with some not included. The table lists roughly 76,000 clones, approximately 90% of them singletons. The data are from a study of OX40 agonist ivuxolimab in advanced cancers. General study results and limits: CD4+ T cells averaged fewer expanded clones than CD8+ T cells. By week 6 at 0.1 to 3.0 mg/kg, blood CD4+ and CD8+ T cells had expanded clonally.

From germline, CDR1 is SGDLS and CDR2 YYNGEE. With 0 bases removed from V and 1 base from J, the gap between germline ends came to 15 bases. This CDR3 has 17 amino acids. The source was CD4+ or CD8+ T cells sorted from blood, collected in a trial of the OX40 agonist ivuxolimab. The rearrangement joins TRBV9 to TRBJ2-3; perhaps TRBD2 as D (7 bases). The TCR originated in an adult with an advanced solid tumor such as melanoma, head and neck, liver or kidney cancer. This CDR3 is CASSVGGGGAGTDTQYF. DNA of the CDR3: TGTGCCAGCAGCGTAGGTGGAGGGGGGGCTGGCACAGATACGCAGTATTTT.